The 27 T cell receptor beta chains presented below share a single source sample, sequenced in a study of blood T cell repertoires in COVID-19. Only in-frame clones appear in the TCRdb table, and some are missing; sequencing was by immunoSEQ multiplex PCR. There are tens of thousands of clones in the sample; 65% to 85% occur only once, and under 35% lies in the top ten. Sequencing was performed on peripheral blood. These receptors were taken from a woman over 75 with acute or convalescent COVID-19.

The J gene is TRBJ2-2, the V gene TRBV6-4; D possibly corresponds to TRBD1 (6 bases). The germline V gene has CDR1 MRHNA and CDR2 SNTAGT. This CDR3 region has 14 residues. Trimming took off 2 bases at V and 4 bases at J, with 8 bases between the two ends. Here the CDR3 DNA reads TGTGCCAGCAGTGACACAGGGATCACCGGGGAGCTGTTTTTT. It yields the protein CASSDTGITGELFF.

This chain joins TRBV29-1 and TRBJ1-1; tentatively, D is TRBD1 (5 bases). The CDR3 length is 13 residues. Trimming removed 4 bases from V and 6 bases from J, with 15 bases in between. Germline values: CDR1 SQVTM, CDR2 ANQGSEA. As DNA, the CDR3 is TGCAGCGTTGGGGACTCGGCAGCGGCTGAAGCTTTCTTT. This sequence encodes CSVGDSAAAEAFF.

The chain joins TRBV7-2 to TRBJ2-4; maybe TRBD2 (5 bases). Germline values: CDR1 SGHTA, CDR2 FQGNSA. This CDR3 is 14 amino acids long. V was trimmed by 3 bases and J by 8 bases, leaving 14 bases between them. The CDR3 spells CASSFRSGRDIQYF. The CDR3 DNA is TGTGCCAGCAGCTTTCGGAGTGGGCGGGACATTCAGTACTTC.

The chain uses TRBV7-8 and TRBJ1-3, with D maybe TRBD1 (5 bases). Germline-derived CDR1 and CDR2 are SGHVS and FQNEAQ. The CDR3 totals 15 residues. Trimming pared 5 bases from V and 2 bases from J, leaving 13 bases between. CDR3 sequence: CASSQREGPGNTIYF. The CDR3 coding sequence is TGTGCCAGCAGCCAACGGGAGGGGCCTGGAAACACCATATATTTT.

The chain employs TRBV7-9 and TRBJ2-5; D might be TRBD2 (6 bases). This CDR3 is built from 15 residues. Looked up from germline, CDR1 is SEHNR and CDR2 is FQNEAQ (reference sequence). V gave up 5 bases and J gave up 0 bases, with 13 bases separating them. CDR3 in amino acids: CASSPTAGYQETQYF. CDR3 sequence (DNA): TGTGCCAGCAGCCCCACTGCGGGGTACCAAGAGACCCAGTACTTC.

The V and J genes are TRBV19 and TRBJ2-1, with 13 bases aligning to TRBD2. V gave up 11 bases and J gave up 5 bases; unmatched junction bases: 6. Germline loops: CDR1 LNHDA, CDR2 SQIVND (reference sequence). The CDR3 is 14 amino acids. The CDR3 here is CASRLAGGNNEQFF. The CDR3 DNA is TGTGCCTCAAGACTAGCGGGAGGCAACAATGAGCAGTTCTTC.

The chain recombines TRBV5-1 with TRBJ2-3; 7 bases are shared with TRBD1. V lost 4 bases to trimming and J lost 4 bases; unmatched junction nucleotides: 21. Germline V CDR1 and CDR2: SGHRS, YFSETQ. The CDR3 has 19 residues. The CDR3 coding sequence is TGCGCCAGCAGCGGGGACCCTAGACAGGGAAAAAACACGGCAGATACGCAGTATTTT. It yields the protein CASSGDPRQGKNTADTQYF.

CDR3 region: CSVSFLAGVMGTGELFF. The CDR3 DNA sequence: TGCAGCGTTTCTTTTCTAGCGGGAGTTATGGGCACCGGGGAGCTGTTTTTT. The J gene is TRBJ2-2, the V gene TRBV29-1, with 10 bases aligning to TRBD2. CDR3 length: 17 residues. J lost 4 bases, V lost 5 bases, and 13 bases had no gene match. CDR1 and CDR2 from the germline V gene are SQVTM and ANQGSEA.

This chain links TRBV9 with TRBJ2-1; possible D gene TRBD2, 6 bases. V dropped 1 base and J dropped 3 bases, with 17 bases sitting between them. Germline V gives CDR1 SGDLS, CDR2 YYNGEE. CDR3 size: 17 residues. This chain's CDR3 is CASSVTPGGIIYNEQFF. In nucleotides, the CDR3 is TGTGCCAGCAGCGTAACACCCGGCGGGATAATCTACAATGAGCAGTTCTTC.

The chain recombines TRBV6-2 or TRBV6-3 with TRBJ1-2; perhaps TRBD1 as D (6 bases). Trimming took off 2 bases at V and 7 bases at J, with 14 bases between the two ends. Per the germline V gene, CDR1 is MNHEY and CDR2 is SVGEGT. The CDR3 runs 14 residues. The CDR3 sequence: CASSYTSGAGGYTF. As DNA, the CDR3 is TGTGCCAGCAGTTACACCTCAGGGGCTGGTGGCTACACCTTC.

The chain couples TRBV7-2 to TRBJ2-2; 9 bases align to TRBD2. V lost 5 bases, J lost 6 bases, and 4 bases stayed unmatched. Germline loops: CDR1 SGHTA, CDR2 FQGNSA. The CDR3 has 14 amino acids. The CDR3 region is CASSPREGAGELFF. Here the CDR3 DNA reads TGTGCCAGCAGCCCGCGGGAGGGGGCCGGGGAGCTGTTTTTT.

The chain joins TRBV29-1 to TRBJ1-1; tentative D call: TRBD1 (5 bases). The germline V gene has CDR1 SQVTM and CDR2 ANQGSEA. Trimming removed 6 bases at V and 3 bases at J, with 14 bases between. The CDR3 has 13 amino acids. CDR3 residues: CSVGTFSHTEAFF. DNA of the CDR3: TGCAGCGTCGGGACTTTCTCCCACACTGAAGCTTTCTTT.

This chain links TRBV4-2 with TRBJ1-1; possible D gene TRBD1, 5 bases. In germline, CDR1 is LGHNA, CDR2 YNFKEQ. Trimming pared 0 bases from V and 4 bases from J, leaving 9 bases between. This CDR3 spans 14 amino acids. CDR3 sequence (DNA): TGTGCCAGCAGCCAAGAGTCAAGGGGCACTGAAGCTTTCTTT. Translated, it gives CASSQESRGTEAFF.

The rearrangement uses TRBV7-2 and TRBJ2-3, with 7 bases aligning to TRBD1. The ends lost 2 bases at V and 0 bases at J; junction bases unmatched: 5. The germline V gene has CDR1 SGHTA and CDR2 FQGNSA. There are 16 residues in the CDR3. CDR3 region: CASSLSPGQSTDTQYF. Written as DNA, the CDR3 is TGTGCCAGCAGCTTATCCCCGGGACAGAGCACAGATACGCAGTATTTT.

Here the CDR3 DNA reads TGCGCCAGCAGCTTGGGACACATAGGACTAGCGGGAGGCTCGGGCACAGATACGCAGTATTTT. This codes for CASSLGHIGLAGGSGTDTQYF. This chain links TRBV5-1 with TRBJ2-3; 14 bases fit TRBD2. In germline, CDR1 is SGHRS, CDR2 YFSETQ. V lost 0 bases to trimming and J lost 1 base; unmatched junction nucleotides: 13. The CDR3 runs to 21 residues.

The chain couples TRBV29-1 to TRBJ2-5; TRBD1 might be the D (6 bases). V shed 6 bases and J shed 5 bases, with 13 bases lying between them. The CDR3 is 12 amino acids. Germline CDR1 SQVTM, CDR2 ANQGSEA. The CDR3 nucleotides are TGCAGCGTGCTACAGGGAGAGGAGACCCAGTACTTC. It yields the protein CSVLQGEETQYF.

The chain carries TRBV21-1 and TRBJ2-4; TRBD2, the table's D call, was not compared with the DNA. TRBV21-1 is classified as a pseudogene. This CDR3 has 17 residues. The CDR3 region has the DNA TGTGCCAGCAGCAAAGGCCAGCGGGCGTTAGCCAAAAACATTCAGTACTTC. Amino acid sequence: CASSKGQRALAKNIQYF.

This chain links TRBV5-1 with TRBJ2-3, with no clear D. This CDR3 has 15 amino acids. V shed 0 bases and J shed 1 base, with 9 bases lying between them. From germline, CDR1 is SGHRS and CDR2 YFSETQ. Written as DNA, the CDR3 is TGCGCCAGCAGCTTGGTACCAGAGGGCACAGATACGCAGTATTTT. Protein sequence: CASSLVPEGTDTQYF.

The chain employs TRBV6-5 and TRBJ2-7; 8 nucleotides line up with TRBD2. CDR1 and CDR2 from the germline V gene are MNHEY and SVGAGI. V gave up 7 bases and J gave up 4 bases; unmatched junction bases: 12. The CDR3 totals 15 residues. The CDR3 sequence is CASTGGASGYYEQYF. The CDR3 DNA is TGTGCCAGCACGGGAGGGGCTAGCGGATATTACGAGCAGTACTTC.

CDR3 coding DNA: TGTGCCAGCAGTGAAGAGGGACTAGCGGGCACCTACGAGCAGTACTTC. Translation gives CASSEEGLAGTYEQYF. The V gene is TRBV6-1, the J gene TRBJ2-7; 12 positions match TRBD2. The length of the CDR3 is 16 residues. The germline gives CDR1 MNHNS, CDR2 SASEGT. The V and J ends lost 1 base and 2 bases, in that order; junction bases with no gene match: 3.

In the case of this clone: Other DNA sequences in the sample encode the same CDR3. This chain uses TRBV6-5 with TRBJ2-7; 11 nucleotides line up with TRBD2. Losses at the gene ends were 5 bases for V and 3 bases for J; bases not matched to a gene: 3. The CDR3 is 14 amino acids. Germline V gene lookup returns CDR1 MNHEY and CDR2 SVGAGI. CDR3 residues: CASSPGTSGYEQYF. The DNA for the CDR3 is TGTGCCAGCAGTCCCGGGACTAGCGGCTACGAGCAGTACTTC.

This chain joins TRBV5-1 and TRBJ2-3; D unresolved. Germline lookup yields CDR1 SGHRS and CDR2 YFSETQ. V shed 0 bases and J shed 2 bases, with 13 bases lying between them. CDR3 length: 16 amino acids. This chain's CDR3 is CASSLESSSYTDTQYF. The CDR3 bases are TGCGCCAGCAGCTTGGAAAGTAGCAGCTACACAGATACGCAGTATTTT.

J is TRBJ1-3 and V is TRBV9; the D is unclear. There are 11 residues in the CDR3. The germline gives CDR1 SGDLS, CDR2 YYNGEE. V was trimmed by 7 bases and J by 4 bases, leaving 6 bases between them. CDR3 DNA: TGTGCCAGCCCTCCGGGAAACACCATATATTTT. This encodes CASPPGNTIYF.

The chain recombines TRBV7-9 with TRBJ2-3; D unclear. Trimming removed 2 bases at V and 5 bases at J, with 14 bases between. CDR1 and CDR2 from the germline V gene are SEHNR and FQNEAQ (reference sequence). The CDR3 loop spans 15 amino acids. CDR3 amino acids: CASSLLSQAGDTQYF. DNA for the CDR3: TGTGCCAGCAGCTTACTTTCCCAGGCAGGAGATACGCAGTATTTT.

V usage is TRBV3-1 (or the pseudogene TRBV3-2) and J usage is TRBJ2-1; the match to TRBD2 covers 11 bases. The J segment lost 0 bases and the V segment lost 2 bases, leaving 9 bases of the junction unmatched. The CDR3 extends over 19 amino acids. Germline CDR1 and CDR2: LGHDT and YNNKEL (reference sequence). The DNA of the CDR3 is TGTGCCAGCAGCCAAAGGGGGACTAGCGGCCCGAGCTCCTACAATGAGCAGTTCTTC. Translating gives CASSQRGTSGPSSYNEQFF.

This chain connects TRBV11-2 to TRBJ2-5; tentative D call: TRBD2 (5 bases). Trimming shortened V by 5 bases and J by 2 bases, and 18 bases separated the two germline ends. The CDR3 contains 16 residues. Per germline, CDR1 SGHAT and CDR2 FQNNGV. DNA for the CDR3: TGTGCCAGCAGCCCCAACTGGGGAGCTTCTCAAGAGACCCAGTACTTC. This sequence encodes CASSPNWGASQETQYF.

DNA for the CDR3: TGTGCCAGCAGCTTGGCGGCTAGCGCAGATACGCAGTATTTT. Amino acids: CASSLAASADTQYF. This rearrangement joins TRBV5-8 to TRBJ2-3; D is possibly TRBD2 (6 bases). The CDR3 runs to 14 residues. Trimming pared 0 bases from V and 4 bases from J, leaving 9 bases between. In germline, CDR1 is SGHTS, CDR2 YDEGEE.